These T cell receptor beta chains were read from a single sample in a study of sequential checkpoint blockade in melanoma. The assay was immunoSEQ multiplex PCR, and TCRdb's table has in-frame clones only and misses some. The sample yields tens of thousands of clones, around 32% seen once. The source was tumor tissue (inferred from file names), collected from a patient given nivolumab and ipilimumab in sequence. Receptors were obtained from a human donor with melanoma. CDR3s include the opening cysteine and the closing phenylalanine or tryptophan. Fields, in order: J gene, V gene, D gene, clone size, CDR3 length, CDR3 protein, CDR3 DNA. The D gene is left open where the match is weak. Clone size is shown for a subset of rows, as once, few, many or a class of expanded clone.

>TRBJ1-1|TRBV6-8|TRBD1|few|14
CASSPFGQGARAFF
TGTGCCAGCAGTCCCTTCGGACAGGGGGCGCGGGCTTTCTTT
>TRBJ1-4|TRBV6-8|NA|NA|14
CASSSAGEGEKLFF
TGTGCCAGCAGCTCGGCGGGGGAGGGCGAAAAACTGTTTTTT
>TRBJ1-2|TRBV5-1|NA|once|15
CASSPGSGPNYGYTF
TGCGCCAGCAGCCCGGGGTCGGGCCCAAACTATGGCTACACCTTC
>TRBJ2-7|TRBV14|TRBD2|NA|16
CASSPLYTSGIDEQYF
TGTGCCAGCAGCCCTTTATATACTAGCGGGATCGACGAGCAGTACTTC
>TRBJ2-7|TRBV6-8|NA|NA|14
CASSYQGSHYEQYF
TGTGCCAGCAGTTACCAGGGGTCCCACTACGAGCAGTACTTC
>TRBJ2-6|TRBV6-8|NA|few|15
CATYPGHSGANVLTF
TGTGCCACGTATCCAGGGCATAGTGGGGCCAACGTCCTGACTTTC
>TRBJ1-6|TRBV11-3|NA|few|18
CASSLKGRDGSYNSPLHF
TGTGCCAGCAGCTTAAAGGGCCGCGACGGCTCCTATAATTCACCCCTCCACTTT
>TRBJ2-2|TRBV10-2|NA|NA|12
CASEGGPGELFF
TGCGCCAGCGAGGGGGGGCCCGGGGAGCTGTTTTTT
>TRBJ2-7|TRBV9|NA|few|15
CASSVWDISSYEQYF
TGTGCCAGCAGCGTCTGGGACATCAGCTCCTACGAGCAGTACTTC
>TRBJ1-5|TRBV30|NA|NA|13
CAWSVEGNQPQHF
TGTGCCTGGAGTGTAGAAGGGAATCAGCCCCAGCATTTT
>TRBJ1-4|TRBV30|NA|NA|11
CAWSRSEKLFF
TGTGCCTGGAGTCGAAGTGAAAAACTGTTTTTT
>TRBJ2-3|TRBV19|TRBD2|NA|17
CASSIGTSGSSTDTQYF
TGTGCCAGTAGTATAGGGACTAGCGGGAGTAGCACAGATACGCAGTATTTT
>TRBJ1-1|TRBV6-8|NA|NA|13
CASSFVWDTEAFF
TGTGCCAGCAGTTTTGTATGGGACACTGAAGCTTTCTTT
>TRBJ2-3|TRBV5-1|NA|NA|15
CASSLISGGLDTQYF
TGCGCCAGCAGCTTGATTTCAGGGGGACTTGATACGCAGTATTTT
>TRBJ1-2|TRBV5-3|TRBD1|many|19
CARSLDARQGATDDYGYTF
TGTGCCAGAAGCTTGGATGCGAGACAGGGGGCTACCGATGACTATGGCTACACCTTC
>TRBJ2-5|TRBV10-2|NA|once|13
CASTQGGRETQYF
TGCGCCAGCACCCAGGGGGGGAGGGAGACCCAGTACTTC
>TRBJ2-4|TRBV30|TRBD2|medium-sized|13
CAWRGLAGNKIYF
TGTGCCTGGAGGGGACTAGCGGGGAACAAAATATACTTC
>TRBJ1-2|TRBV6-8|TRBD1|few|17
CASSSGQGGIINYGYTF
TGTGCCAGCAGTTCTGGACAGGGAGGAATAATAAACTATGGCTACACCTTC
>TRBJ1-2|TRBV9|TRBD1|many|13
CASSSGQDQGYTF
TGTGCCAGCAGTTCAGGACAGGATCAGGGCTACACCTTC
>TRBJ2-3|TRBV6-8|NA|many|17
CASSDSTDLTGTDTQYF
TGTGCCAGCAGTGACTCGACCGACCTAACCGGGACAGATACGCAGTATTTT
>TRBJ1-1|TRBV7-1|NA|many|13
CASSETVNTEAFF
TGTGCCAGCAGCGAGACAGTGAACACTGAAGCTTTCTTT
>TRBJ1-2|TRBV6-8|TRBD1|NA|13
CATRTGGIYGYTF
TGTGCCACCCGGACAGGGGGCATCTATGGCTACACCTTC
>TRBJ2-5|TRBV11-3|TRBD2|NA|18
CASIPQPMGLAGGETQYF
TGTGCCAGCATCCCCCAACCGATGGGACTAGCGGGCGGGGAGACCCAGTACTTC
>TRBJ1-6|TRBV28|TRBD1|NA|18
CASSSRDRGHSYNSPLHF
TGTGCCAGCAGTTCCCGGGACAGGGGGCATTCCTATAATTCACCCCTCCACTTT
>TRBJ2-1|TRBV11-3|NA|few|19
CASSLVRVSERSSYNEQFF
TGTGCCAGCAGCTTAGTAAGGGTATCGGAGCGGAGCTCCTACAATGAGCAGTTCTTC
>TRBJ1-4|TRBV7-6|NA|NA|17
CASSLDVNEGWSEKLFF
TGTGCCAGCAGCTTAGATGTTAATGAGGGTTGGAGCGAAAAACTGTTTTTT
>TRBJ2-7|TRBV6-8|NA|NA|13
CASSSTEQYEQYF
TGTGCCAGCAGTTCCACGGAACAGTACGAGCAGTACTTC
>TRBJ1-2|TRBV19|TRBD1|NA|15
CASSTSSTGAYGYTF
TGTGCCAGTAGTACCTCCTCGACAGGGGCCTATGGCTACACCTTC
>TRBJ1-1|TRBV15|NA|NA|15
CATSRDPTWGTEAFF
TGTGCCACCAGCAGAGATCCGACCTGGGGCACTGAAGCTTTCTTT
>TRBJ2-2|TRBV6-8|TRBD2|NA|14
CASSRTSSTGELFF
TGTGCCAGCAGCCGGACTAGTAGCACCGGGGAGCTGTTTTTT
>TRBJ2-3|TRBV18|NA|once|16
CASSRTRGSRSDTQYF
TGTGCCAGCTCCCGAACGCGGGGTAGTCGATCAGATACGCAGTATTTT
>TRBJ2-7|TRBV18|TRBD1|NA|13
CASSKRQGFEQYF
TGTGCCAGCTCAAAAAGACAGGGCTTCGAGCAGTACTTC
>TRBJ2-1|TRBV6-8|NA|NA|12
CASSYVLRKQFF
TGTGCCAGCAGTTACGTTTTACGGAAACAGTTCTTC
>TRBJ2-3|TRBV7-5|NA|NA|15
CASSRGLALADTQYF
TGTGCCAGCAGCCGGGGACTAGCGTTAGCAGATACGCAGTATTTT
>TRBJ2-7|TRBV19|NA|NA|14
CASSIGGRVDEQYF
TGTGCCAGTAGTATAGGGGGGCGCGTCGACGAGCAGTACTTC
>TRBJ1-1|TRBV19|NA|NA|13
CASSGLGSYEAFF
TGTGCCAGTAGTGGTTTGGGCTCCTATGAAGCTTTCTTT
>TRBJ1-4|TRBV10-2|TRBD1|NA|16
CASSTGQGATNEKLFF
TGCGCCAGCAGTACCGGACAGGGGGCAACTAATGAAAAACTGTTTTTT
>TRBJ2-1|TRBV18|NA|NA|16
CASSPATRDTYNEQFF
TGTGCCAGCTCACCAGCAACCCGAGACACTTATAATGAGCAGTTCTTC
>TRBJ2-1|TRBV11-3|TRBD1|few|17
CASSLSPNRGLYNEQFF
TGTGCCAGCAGCTTATCCCCAAACAGGGGGCTTTACAATGAGCAGTTCTTC
>TRBJ2-5|TRBV11-3|TRBD1|many|15
CASSLDRGLQETQYF
TGTGCCAGCAGTCTAGACAGGGGCCTTCAAGAGACCCAGTACTTC
>TRBJ2-6|TRBV11-3|NA|few|16
CASSLRGYSGANVLTF
TGTGCCAGCAGCTTGCGCGGTTACTCTGGGGCCAACGTCCTGACTTTC